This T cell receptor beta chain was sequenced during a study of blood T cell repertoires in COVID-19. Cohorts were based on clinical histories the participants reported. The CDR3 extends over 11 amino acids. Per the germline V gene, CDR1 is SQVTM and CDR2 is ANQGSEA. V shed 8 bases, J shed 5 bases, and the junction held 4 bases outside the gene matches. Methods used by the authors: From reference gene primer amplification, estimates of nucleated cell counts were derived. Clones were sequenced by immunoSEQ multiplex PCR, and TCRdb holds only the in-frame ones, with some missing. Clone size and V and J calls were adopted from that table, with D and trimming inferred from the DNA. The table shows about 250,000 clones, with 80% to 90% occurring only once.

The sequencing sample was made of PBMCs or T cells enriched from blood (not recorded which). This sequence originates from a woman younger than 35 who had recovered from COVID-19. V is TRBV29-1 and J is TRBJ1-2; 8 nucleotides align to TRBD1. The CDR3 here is CSTTGDYGYTF. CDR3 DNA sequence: TGCAGCACGACAGGGGATTATGGCTACACCTTC.